These T cell receptor beta chains were read from a single sample in a study of blood T cell repertoires in COVID-19. The method was immunoSEQ multiplex PCR; TCRdb's version includes in-frame clones alone and lacks a portion of them. The data hold about 200,000 clones, with roughly four fifths observed a single time. The source material was peripheral blood. The receptors come from a woman aged 35 to 49 with acute or convalescent COVID-19. CDR3s include the opening cysteine and the closing phenylalanine or tryptophan. Fields, in order: J gene, D gene, clone size, V gene, CDR3 protein, CDR3 DNA. D genes are given only for firm matches. Only some rows state a clone size, as once, few, many or a class for expanded clones.

j_call: TRBJ2-7
d_call: .
clone_size: .
v_call: TRBV6-4
cdr3_aa: CASPVRSSYEQYF
cdr3_nt: TGTGCCAGCCCAGTCCGGAGCTCCTACGAGCAGTACTTC

j_call: TRBJ2-3
d_call: .
clone_size: .
v_call: TRBV29-1
cdr3_aa: CSVEDYRSDTQYF
cdr3_nt: TGCAGCGTTGAAGATTATCGTTCAGATACGCAGTATTTT

j_call: TRBJ2-1
d_call: TRBD2
clone_size: .
v_call: TRBV15
cdr3_aa: CATSRGGGTYNEQFF
cdr3_nt: TGTGCCACCAGCAGAGGCGGGGGAACCTACAATGAGCAGTTCTTC

j_call: TRBJ2-7
d_call: TRBD1
clone_size: .
v_call: TRBV19
cdr3_aa: CASSIDRGSVEQYF
cdr3_nt: TGTGCCAGTAGTATCGACAGGGGGTCTGTGGAGCAGTACTTC

j_call: TRBJ2-3
d_call: .
clone_size: .
v_call: TRBV24-1
cdr3_aa: CATSDPSRGEDTQYF
cdr3_nt: TGTGCCACCAGTGACCCTAGCAGGGGAGAAGATACGCAGTATTTT

j_call: TRBJ2-1
d_call: TRBD2
clone_size: .
v_call: TRBV7-2
cdr3_aa: CASSPRRLAGVNEQFF
cdr3_nt: TGTGCCAGCAGCCCTCGTAGGCTAGCGGGGGTAAATGAGCAGTTCTTC

j_call: TRBJ2-7
d_call: .
clone_size: few
v_call: TRBV7-2
cdr3_aa: CASSLGSYEQYF
cdr3_nt: TGTGCCAGCAGCTTAGGCAGCTACGAGCAGTACTTC

j_call: TRBJ1-3
d_call: .
clone_size: .
v_call: TRBV2
cdr3_aa: CASRREAGNTIYF
cdr3_nt: TGTGCCAGCAGACGTGAGGCTGGAAACACCATATATTTT

j_call: TRBJ1-2
d_call: .
clone_size: .
v_call: TRBV6-5
cdr3_aa: CASRLEFRDKDSYTF
cdr3_nt: TGTGCCAGCAGACTAGAATTCCGGGACAAAGATAGCTACACCTTC

j_call: TRBJ1-1
d_call: TRBD1
clone_size: .
v_call: TRBV29-1
cdr3_aa: CSGSSDRGNTEAFF
cdr3_nt: TGCAGCGGAAGCTCCGACAGGGGGAACACTGAAGCTTTCTTT

j_call: TRBJ1-2
d_call: .
clone_size: .
v_call: TRBV24-1
cdr3_aa: CATSASEDYGYTF
cdr3_nt: TGTGCCACCAGTGCCTCGGAGGACTATGGCTACACCTTC

j_call: TRBJ2-1
d_call: TRBD1
clone_size: .
v_call: TRBV11-2
cdr3_aa: CASSLKDRGDNEQFF
cdr3_nt: TGTGCCAGCAGCTTAAAGGACAGGGGGGACAATGAGCAGTTCTTC

j_call: TRBJ2-3
d_call: TRBD1
clone_size: .
v_call: TRBV24-1
cdr3_aa: CATSDGTELGTDTQYF
cdr3_nt: TGTGCCACCAGTGACGGGACAGAACTAGGCACAGATACGCAGTATTTT

j_call: TRBJ1-2
d_call: .
clone_size: .
v_call: TRBV10-2
cdr3_aa: CASSAVTEEDGYTF
cdr3_nt: TGCGCCAGCAGTGCCGTCACAGAGGAGGATGGCTACACCTTC

j_call: TRBJ2-7
d_call: .
clone_size: once
v_call: TRBV7-2
cdr3_aa: CASSPPGGGPSYEQYF
cdr3_nt: TGTGCCAGCAGCCCCCCTGGGGGGGGCCCTTCCTACGAGCAGTACTTC

j_call: TRBJ1-4
d_call: .
clone_size: .
v_call: TRBV29-1
cdr3_aa: CSVRGQLLNEKLFF
cdr3_nt: TGCAGCGTTCGAGGACAGCTTCTTAATGAAAAACTGTTTTTT

j_call: TRBJ2-1
d_call: TRBD2
clone_size: .
v_call: TRBV19
cdr3_aa: CASSFKAGAPLYNEQFF
cdr3_nt: TGTGCCAGTAGTTTTAAAGCGGGGGCCCCACTCTACAATGAGCAGTTCTTC

j_call: TRBJ2-2
d_call: TRBD2
clone_size: few
v_call: TRBV11-1
cdr3_aa: CASSGGLVITGELFF
cdr3_nt: TGTGCCAGCAGCGGGGGACTAGTTATCACCGGGGAGCTGTTTTTT

j_call: TRBJ1-4
d_call: TRBD1
clone_size: .
v_call: TRBV4-3
cdr3_aa: CASSQGQQGAGNEKLFF
cdr3_nt: TGCGCCAGCAGCCAAGGACAACAGGGGGCAGGCAATGAAAAACTGTTTTTT

j_call: TRBJ2-7
d_call: .
clone_size: few
v_call: TRBV12-3/TRBV12-4
cdr3_aa: CASSFDTYEQYF
cdr3_nt: TGTGCCAGCAGTTTCGACACCTACGAGCAGTACTTC

j_call: TRBJ2-7
d_call: TRBD2
clone_size: .
v_call: TRBV7-8
cdr3_aa: CASSYGTSGAFIDEQYF
cdr3_nt: TGTGCCAGCAGCTACGGGACTAGCGGGGCTTTTATAGACGAGCAGTACTTC

j_call: TRBJ2-1
d_call: .
clone_size: .
v_call: TRBV11-2
cdr3_aa: CASSLGATSHIEQFF
cdr3_nt: TGTGCCAGCAGCTTAGGGGCCACAAGCCACATTGAGCAGTTCTTC